This T cell receptor (beta chain) was found in a study of early T cells in non-severe SARS-CoV-2 infection. This clonotype was seen a handful of times. TCRdb called the 5' RACE reads again in MiXCR, with one record for every CDR3 protein. The sample lists 90,000 to 120,000 distinct CDR3 sequences, 9% to 13% seen once, with around 3.1% in the top ten. V was pared by 5 bases and J by 0 bases, with 4 bases of the junction left unmatched. The CDR3 runs to 15 residues. The germline V gene has CDR1 SGHRS and CDR2 YFSETQ. What was sequenced was whole blood. V usage is TRBV5-1 and J usage is TRBJ2-2; 7 nucleotides align to TRBD1. The TCR originated in an adult who was a healthcare worker with PCR-confirmed SARS-CoV-2 infection or an uninfected control (not recorded which). This chain's CDR3 is CASRWDSANTGELFF. CDR3 bases: TGCGCCAGCAGATGGGACAGTGCGAACACCGGGGAGCTGTTTTTT.